These 8 T cell receptor beta chains share one sample of origin, sequenced in a study of OX40 agonist ivuxolimab in advanced cancers. The assay was immunoSEQ multiplex PCR, and TCRdb's table has in-frame clones only and misses some. The table has some 72,000 clones, just under 95% seen once. This material consisted of CD4+ or CD8+ T cells sorted from blood, taken in a trial of the OX40 agonist ivuxolimab. These receptor sequences come from an adult with an advanced solid tumor such as melanoma, head and neck, liver or kidney cancer.

J is TRBJ2-7 and V is TRBV7-2; 8 bases fit TRBD2. V shed 1 base and J 3 bases; nucleotides not matched to a gene: 5. The CDR3 runs 15 residues. Germline values: CDR1 SGHTA, CDR2 FQGNSA. The CDR3 loop reads CASSLEAGGGYEQYF. In DNA, the CDR3 is TGTGCCAGCAGCTTAGAGGCGGGGGGAGGCTACGAGCAGTACTTC.

This clone is a singleton in its sample. The CDR3 is CASSFIQGSYEQYF. Written as DNA, the CDR3 is TGTGCCAGCAGCTTCATCCAGGGCTCCTACGAGCAGTACTTC. V and J are TRBV5-8 and TRBJ2-7, with D possibly matching TRBD1 (5 bases). V was cut by 2 bases and J by 0 bases, with 9 bases left in between. There are 14 residues in the CDR3. Germline CDR1 SGHTS, CDR2 YDEGEE.

The gene calls are TRBV12-5 and TRBJ1-2; D call uncertain. This CDR3 is built from 12 residues. Deletions cut 1 base from V and 12 bases from J, with 12 bases between. Germline CDR1 is LGHNT and CDR2 is FRNRAP. CDR3 sequence reads: CASGLDTDGNTF. The CDR3, as DNA: TGTGCTAGTGGTTTGGACACTGACGGAAACACCTTC.

The V gene is TRBV27, the J gene TRBJ2-7, with D tentatively TRBD2 (6 bases). V was cut by 0 bases and J by 4 bases, with 13 bases left in between. The length of the CDR3 is 15 residues. The V gene's germline CDR1 is MNHEY and CDR2 SMNVEV (reference sequence). The CDR3, as DNA: TGTGCCAGCAGTTTATCGATGGCAGGACTATACGAGCAGTACTTC. Protein: CASSLSMAGLYEQYF.

The chain employs TRBV19 and TRBJ1-3; TRBD1 might be the D (5 bases). The germline V gene has CDR1 LNHDA and CDR2 SQIVND (reference sequence). CDR3 size: 18 residues. Trimming left V 7 bases short and J 1 base short, with 23 bases between. The CDR3 DNA reads as TGTGCCAGTATCCCCCGGACAAGCCTCTGGGGGTCTGGAAACACCATATATTTT. The encoded protein is CASIPRTSLWGSGNTIYF. Complete variable domain (other parts from reference TRBV19 and TRBJ1-3): DGGITQSPKYLFRKEGQNVTLSCEQNLNHDAMYWYRQDPGQGLRLIYYSQIVNDFQKGDIAEGYSVSREKKESFPLTVTSAQKNPTAFYLCASIPRTSLWGSGNTIYFGEGSWLTVV.

The chain is built from TRBV6-1 and TRBJ2-1, with 9 nucleotides matching TRBD1. The CDR3 extends over 15 amino acids. From germline, CDR1 is MNHNS and CDR2 SASEGT. J was trimmed by 4 bases and V by 4 bases; bases with no gene match: 5. The CDR3 nucleotides read TGTGCCAGCAGTGGAGAGACAGGGGGGTACAATGAGCAGTTCTTC. Translated, it gives CASSGETGGYNEQFF.

The table lists this clone with a count of one. This chain joins TRBV5-6 and TRBJ2-1; either TRBD1 or TRBD2 may supply D (5 bases each). This CDR3 is built from 15 residues. V was trimmed by 3 bases and J by 12 bases, leaving 22 bases between them. CDR1 is SGHDT, CDR2 YYEEEE, per germline. The CDR3 region is CASSSAGARGVGQFF. The DNA for the CDR3 is TGTGCCAGCAGCTCAGCCGGGGCTAGGGGCGTAGGGCAGTTCTTC.

The chain is built from TRBV7-9 and TRBJ1-2; no clear D. This CDR3 region has 14 residues. The germline gives CDR1 SEHNR, CDR2 FQNEAQ (reference sequence). Deletions cut 6 bases from V and 2 bases from J, with 13 bases between. The CDR3 spells CASSYMTENYGYTF. The CDR3 DNA is TGTGCCAGCAGTTATATGACTGAAAACTATGGCTACACCTTC.